The 20 T cell receptor beta chains in this list originate from one sample, sequenced in a study of cytomegalovirus exposure and HLA in healthy donors. The PCR was carried out with 60 Vbeta primers and 13 Jbeta primers. The method was immunoSEQ multiplex PCR; TCRdb's version includes in-frame clones alone and lacks a portion of them. This table holds about 180,000 clones, 65% to 90% found once. Sample: PBMCs. These receptors came from a girl under 10 years old in good health and CMV-seropositive.

The chain links TRBV10-3 to TRBJ2-1; 8 bases fit TRBD1. Trimming removed 6 bases from V and 4 bases from J; junction bases left unmatched: 2. Germline lookup yields CDR1 ENHRY and CDR2 SYGVKD. The CDR3 consists of 13 residues. In DNA form, the CDR3 reads TGTGCCATCAGGGGACAGGCATACAATGAGCAGTTCTTC. Translated, it gives CAIRGQAYNEQFF.

This chain's CDR3 is CASSQDVASLGNEQFF. The CDR3 nucleotides are TGCGCCAGCAGCCAAGACGTCGCTAGCTTGGGCAATGAGCAGTTCTTC. The chain combines TRBV4-1 with TRBJ2-1; possible D gene TRBD2, 5 bases. This CDR3 contains 16 residues. Trimming took off 0 bases at V and 6 bases at J, with 15 bases between the two ends. CDR1 and CDR2 from the germline V gene are MGHRA and YSYEKL.

V usage is TRBV5-6 and J usage is TRBJ1-2; possible D gene TRBD1, 5 bases. From germline, CDR1 is SGHDT and CDR2 YYEEEE. The CDR3 is 14 amino acids. Trimming pared 4 bases from V and 4 bases from J, leaving 14 bases between. CDR3 sequence: CASSPETDPYGYTF. The CDR3 DNA reads TGTGCCAGCAGCCCGGAGACAGACCCCTATGGCTACACCTTC.

The chain couples TRBV7-8 to TRBJ1-1; D uncertain. Germline values: CDR1 SGHVS, CDR2 FQNEAQ. V lost 5 bases and J 5 bases, leaving 15 bases between the germline ends. The CDR3 extends over 14 amino acids. The CDR3 here is CASSAARRGTEAFF. CDR3 sequence (DNA): TGTGCCAGCAGCGCCGCCCGACGGGGAACTGAAGCTTTCTTT.

The rearrangement uses TRBV5-4 and TRBJ1-1, with D tentatively TRBD1 (6 bases). The CDR3 is 14 amino acids. The V end lost 4 bases, the J end lost 1 base, and 11 bases lay between the germline ends. Germline-derived CDR1 and CDR2 are SGHNT and YYREEE (reference sequence). For the CDR3, the DNA is TGTGCCAGCAGCCACAGGGCGGAGAACACTGAAGCTTTCTTT. It specifies CASSHRAENTEAFF.

The J gene is TRBJ2-7, the V gene TRBV29-1, with D tentatively TRBD1 (5 bases). Trimming removed 4 bases at V and 6 bases at J, with 19 bases between. This CDR3 has 14 amino acids. CDR1 and CDR2 from the germline V gene are SQVTM and ANQGSEA. CDR3 DNA sequence: TGCAGCGTTGGGGGCTGGGCGGCCCAGGGCGAGCAGTACTTC. Its protein is CSVGGWAAQGEQYF.

This clone was counted once. The gene calls are TRBV4-1 and TRBJ2-5, with 8 bases aligning to TRBD1. The tail of the sequence fits TRBJ2-7 better, so the J call may be wrong. The V gene's germline CDR1 is MGHRA and CDR2 YSYEKL. This CDR3 region has 16 residues. The CDR3 is CASSRYLGQGPYEQYF. The CDR3 DNA follows: TGCGCCAGCAGCCGTTACCTAGGACAGGGACCCTACGAGCAGTACTTC.

V is TRBV5-6 and J is TRBJ1-4, with 9 bases aligning to TRBD1. There are 15 residues in the CDR3. The ends lost 4 bases at V and 6 bases at J; junction bases unmatched: 7. Germline-derived CDR1 and CDR2 are SGHDT and YYEEEE. The CDR3 region is CASSRRDRGYEKLFF. CDR3 sequence (DNA): TGTGCCAGCAGCCGAAGAGACAGGGGGTATGAAAAACTGTTTTTT.

The genes are TRBV14 and TRBJ2-7, with a possible D match to TRBD1 (5 bases). Germline V CDR1 and CDR2: SGHDN, FVKESK. V was clipped by 6 bases and J by 2 bases, with 11 bases between them. The CDR3 spans 13 residues. For the CDR3, the DNA is TGTGCCAGCAGTCAGGGCAGGACCTACGAGCAGTACTTC. Its translation: CASSQGRTYEQYF.

This clone was counted only a few times. The chain recombines TRBV18 with TRBJ1-1, with D possibly TRBD1 on 5 matching bases. V shed 2 bases and J shed 1 base, with 8 bases lying between them. Germline V gene data show CDR1 as KGHSH and CDR2 as LQKENI. The CDR3 consists of 14 residues. CDR3 loop: CASSPGAGNTEAFF. CDR3 coding DNA: TGTGCCAGCTCACCAGGGGCAGGGAACACTGAAGCTTTCTTT.

This clone was seen only once. This sequence joins TRBV6-5 and TRBJ2-1; 14 positions agree with TRBD2. The germline gives CDR1 MNHEY, CDR2 SVGAGI. The CDR3 covers 14 residues. The J segment lost 10 bases and the V segment lost 6 bases, leaving 5 bases of the junction unmatched. Here the CDR3 reads CASRGLAGGEEQFF. As DNA, the CDR3 is TGTGCCAGCAGAGGACTAGCGGGGGGCGAGGAGCAGTTCTTC.

CDR3 nucleotide sequence: TGTGCCATCAGTGAGTCGTACAGGGAGGCAGGGGGCATTCAGTACTTC. Translated: CAISESYREAGGIQYF. The V and J genes are TRBV10-3 and TRBJ2-4, with D perhaps TRBD1 (7 bases). The V gene's germline CDR1 is ENHRY and CDR2 SYGVKD. Trimming shortened V by 0 bases and J by 9 bases, and 18 bases separated the two germline ends. The CDR3 runs 16 residues.

In DNA form, the CDR3 reads TGTGCCAGCAGCTTAGTTCTCTCGGCAGGGGGTACTATGGCTGGCTACACCTTC. This encodes CASSLVLSAGGTMAGYTF. This chain uses TRBV7-9 with TRBJ1-2; 7 bases agree with TRBD1. Germline V CDR1 and CDR2: SEHNR, FQNEAQ (reference sequence). The trim removed 1 base at V and 7 bases at J, leaving 18 bases unmatched. This CDR3 is 18 amino acids long.

This sequence joins TRBV28 and TRBJ2-3, with D tentatively TRBD2 (5 bases). Looked up from germline, CDR1 is MDHEN and CDR2 is SYDVKM. Trimming took 10 bases from V and 5 from J, leaving 19 bases between them. This CDR3 region has 14 residues. The CDR3 DNA reads TGTGCCACCCACTCTAGCCCACCCATAGATACGCAGTATTTT. Its translation is CATHSSPPIDTQYF.

V is TRBV30 and J is TRBJ1-1, with D uncertain. Per the germline V gene, CDR1 is GTSNPN and CDR2 is SVGIG (reference sequence). V was clipped by 3 bases and J by 2 bases, with 13 bases between them. The CDR3 has 14 residues. CDR3 DNA: TGTGCCTGGAGCCTCCCCCCGGGAAACACTGAAGCTTTCTTT. Protein: CAWSLPPGNTEAFF. Variable domain in full (rest from reference TRBV30 and TRBJ1-1): SQTIHQWPATLVQPVGSPLSLECTVEGTSNPNLYWYRQAAGRGLQLLFYSVGIGQISSEVPQNLSASRPQDRQFILSSKKLLLSDSGFYLCAWSLPPGNTEAFFGQGTRLTVV.

This chain uses TRBV28 with TRBJ2-7, with TRBD2 as a possible D gene (6 bases). V was clipped by 5 bases and J by 0 bases, with 14 bases between them. Per germline, CDR1 MDHEN and CDR2 SYDVKM. This CDR3 is 15 amino acids long. The CDR3 DNA follows: TGTGCCAGCAGTCTGGGCGGGACGACCTCCTACGAGCAGTACTTC. Protein: CASSLGGTTSYEQYF.

This clone was detected once. The CDR3 DNA reads TGTGCCAGCAGCTTGGCGCTGGGACTAGCGTCTCCCCCAGAGACCCAGTACTTC. This encodes CASSLALGLASPPETQYF. The chain has TRBV5-5 and TRBJ2-5; TRBD2 aligns across 10 bases. Germline V CDR1 and CDR2: SGHKS, YYEKEE (reference sequence). V trimming: 0 bases; J trimming: 4 bases; junction bases outside the gene matches: 12. The CDR3 is 18 amino acids.

The rearrangement uses TRBV6-1 and TRBJ2-7; D call uncertain. Germline lookup yields CDR1 MNHNS and CDR2 SASEGT. The CDR3 contains 11 residues. Trimming took 8 bases from V and 3 from J, leaving 8 bases between them. CDR3 sequence: CASRLFYEQYF. DNA for the CDR3: TGTGCCAGCCGTCTTTTCTACGAGCAGTACTTC.

This clone was observed once. The J gene is TRBJ2-7, the V gene TRBV28; 12 nucleotides agree with TRBD2. V lost 2 bases and J lost 1; bases outside the gene matches: 6. Germline V gene data show CDR1 as MDHEN and CDR2 as SYDVKM. The CDR3 runs 17 residues. The CDR3 DNA sequence: TGTGCCAGCAGTTTACTACTAGCGGGAGGTTCTTCCTACGAGCAGTACTTC. Its protein product is CASSLLLAGGSSYEQYF. The whole variable domain, remainder taken from reference TRBV28 and TRBJ2-7, is DVKVTQSSRYLVKRTGEKVFLECVQDMDHENMFWYRQDPGLGLRLIYFSYDVKMKEKGDIPEGYSVSREKKERFSLILESASTNQTSMYLCASSLLLAGGSSYEQYFGPGTRLTVT.

V and J are TRBV6-5 and TRBJ1-1; no definite D call. Trimming removed 6 bases from V and 4 bases from J, with 18 bases in between. Germline CDR1 and CDR2: MNHEY and SVGAGI. This CDR3 comprises 15 residues. Here the CDR3 reads CASRLIKGAGTEAFF. DNA of the CDR3: TGTGCCAGCAGGCTGATTAAGGGCGCGGGCACTGAAGCTTTCTTT.